This T cell receptor (beta chain) was recorded in a study of cytomegalovirus exposure and HLA in healthy donors. As regards this clone: What it binds is unknown.

A multiplex PCR was run with 60 Vbeta primers and 13 Jbeta primers. This table comes from immunoSEQ multiplex PCR, and its TCRdb copy is limited to in-frame clones, with some not included. The sample includes around 200,000 clones, 60% to 80% of them seen just once. Study-level points and caveats: Later examination showed HLA-associated TCR beta chains had greater clonal expansion than equally common others.

The CDR3 spans 15 residues. The V segment lost 5 bases and the J segment 3 bases; nucleotides outside the gene matches: 6. Germline assignment: CDR1 SGHTS and CDR2 YDEGEE. The material sequenced was PBMCs. The sequence derives from a man younger than 35 in good health and CMV-seronegative. V and J are TRBV5-8 and TRBJ2-5, with 11 nucleotides matching TRBD2. The DNA for the CDR3 is TGTGCCAGCAGGCCCGGGACTAGCGGTGAAGAGACCCAGTACTTC. Translated, it gives CASRPGTSGEETQYF.